These 17 T cell receptor beta chains were sequenced from one sample in a study of CD8 T cells in ankylosing spondylitis. MiXCR was run by TCRdb on the 5' RACE reads, yielding one entry per CDR3 protein. Altogether some 200,000 distinct CDR3 sequences are present, 9.5% to 15% being singletons, with the ten largest covering about 15%. Specimen: blood, either unsorted or a sorted T cell fraction (not recorded which). These receptors were obtained from a male donor with ankylosing spondylitis or in good health (not recorded which).

The table lists this clonotype with a few counts. The chain employs TRBV6-1 and TRBJ2-1, with TRBD1 identical over 10 bases. The CDR3 extends over 18 amino acids. J lost 7 bases, V lost 6 bases, and 18 bases had no gene match. CDR1 and CDR2 from the germline V gene are MNHNS and SASEGT. In DNA, the CDR3 is TGTGCCAGCAGCCGTCTCGGGACAGGGGAGGTTTGGGCTAATGAGCAGTTCTTC. It yields the protein CASSRLGTGEVWANEQFF.

The chain combines TRBV20-1 with TRBJ2-3, with D possibly being TRBD2 (6 bases). The CDR3 consists of 14 residues. Germline loops: CDR1 DFQATT, CDR2 SNEGSKA (reference sequence). The V end was cut by 5 bases, the J end by 2 bases, with 14 bases between. CDR3: CSAEGSGDTDTQYF. The DNA of the CDR3 is TGCAGTGCTGAGGGCTCGGGGGACACAGATACGCAGTATTTT.

The CDR3 DNA reads as TGTGCCAGCAGCCAAGTTCCAGGAGAGACCCAGTACTTC. Amino acids: CASSQVPGETQYF. V and J are TRBV4-2 and TRBJ2-5; D is unresolved. The CDR3 sequence is 13 residues long. Per germline, CDR1 LGHNA and CDR2 YNFKEQ. Trimming removed 1 base at V and 4 bases at J, with 7 bases between.

This clonotype was found a few times. The chain joins TRBV9 to TRBJ2-7, with TRBD1 matching 10 bases. V was pared by 4 bases and J by 2 bases, with 9 bases of the junction left unmatched. The CDR3 has 16 amino acids. Germline-derived CDR1 and CDR2 are SGDLS and YYNGEE. As DNA, the CDR3 is TGTGCCAGCAGCACGGGACAGGGGCTAACCCCCTACGAGCAGTACTTC. Its protein is CASSTGQGLTPYEQYF.

The chain employs TRBV12-3 or TRBV12-4 and TRBJ1-1; D gene uncertain. This CDR3 has 14 residues. Trimming removed 3 bases from V and 7 bases from J, with 15 bases in between. The CDR3 nucleotides read TGTGCCAGCAGTTTGGGAGGGATTCGTGGTGAAGCTTTCTTT. It translates to CASSLGGIRGEAFF.

This clonotype was counted only a few times. The chain links TRBV27 to TRBJ1-1; D not certain. V shed 2 bases and J shed 0 bases, with 4 bases lying between them. In germline, CDR1 is MNHEY, CDR2 SMNVEV (reference sequence). The length of the CDR3 is 13 residues. The CDR3 nucleotides read TGTGCCAGCAGTTTAGCCATGAACACTGAAGCTTTCTTT. This gives the protein CASSLAMNTEAFF.

This clonotype was observed a handful of times. The chain employs TRBV5-1 and TRBJ2-7; maybe TRBD1 (6 bases). Germline assignment: CDR1 SGHRS and CDR2 YFSETQ. The V end was cut by 2 bases, the J end by 5 bases, with 14 bases between. This CDR3 is built from 14 residues. As DNA, the CDR3 is TGCGCCAGCAGCTTACCACAGGGTAGCCACGAGCAGTACTTC. This encodes CASSLPQGSHEQYF.

This clonotype was seen only a few times. The rearrangement joins TRBV6-1 to TRBJ1-1, with D possibly being TRBD1 (6 bases). Germline V CDR1 and CDR2: MNHNS, SASEGT. V lost 1 base and J lost 6, with 18 bases in between. The length of the CDR3 is 16 residues. The CDR3 region has the DNA TGTGCCAGCAGTGAAGAAGGTGGCAGGGGTGCTGCTGAAGCTTTCTTT. This sequence encodes CASSEEGGRGAAEAFF.

The chain employs TRBV7-9 and TRBJ2-7; TRBD1 matches at 7 bases. The junction had 3 bases not matched to a gene; V was cut back by 8 bases and J by 2 bases. This CDR3 has 12 amino acids. CDR1 and CDR2 from the germline V gene are SEHNR and FQNEAQ (reference sequence). CDR3 sequence reads: CASGGQTYEQYF. The CDR3 DNA sequence: TGTGCCAGCGGGGGACAGACCTACGAGCAGTACTTC.

The chain has TRBV4-2 and TRBJ2-7; 11 bases line up with TRBD2. Trimming removed 1 base from V and 2 bases from J; junction bases left unmatched: 4. The CDR3 has 16 amino acids. Germline V gene lookup returns CDR1 LGHNA and CDR2 YNFKEQ. DNA of the CDR3: TGTGCCAGCAGCCAAGGTCCTAGCGGGGGGCCCTACGAGCAGTACTTC. Encoded protein: CASSQGPSGGPYEQYF.

The chain uses TRBV12-3 or TRBV12-4 and TRBJ2-1; 8 positions agree with TRBD2. The junction had 10 bases not matched to a gene; V was cut back by 0 bases and J by 9 bases. This CDR3 is 16 amino acids long. The CDR3 nucleotides are TGTGCCAGCAGTTTAGCGCGGAGCGGGAGAAGGGGTGAGCAGTTCTTC. As protein: CASSLARSGRRGEQFF.

A few counts support this clonotype. This rearrangement joins TRBV5-1 to TRBJ2-1, with 9 bases lining up with TRBD2. The CDR3 spans 16 residues. Germline lookup yields CDR1 SGHRS and CDR2 YFSETQ. Trimming took 0 bases from V and 8 from J; bases not matched to a gene: 9. DNA of the CDR3: TGCGCCAGCAGCTTGGGGATTAGCGGGAGTCTGGATGAGCAGTTCTTC. Translation: CASSLGISGSLDEQFF.

J is TRBJ2-3 and V is TRBV7-9; D may be TRBD2 (6 bases). V was shortened by 4 bases and J by 2 bases, with 10 bases between the two germline ends. The CDR3 sequence is 14 residues long. Germline V CDR1 and CDR2: SEHNR, FQNEAQ (reference sequence). CDR3 region: CASSSGTYTDTQYF. CDR3 nucleotide sequence: TGTGCCAGCAGCTCCGGGACTTACACAGATACGCAGTATTTT.

V gene TRBV20-1 combines with J gene TRBJ1-2; D remains ambiguous. The length of the CDR3 is 10 residues. V was shortened by 5 bases and J by 8 bases, with 9 bases between the two germline ends. The germline V gene encodes CDR1 DFQATT and CDR2 SNEGSKA (reference sequence). The CDR3 nucleotides are TGCAGTGCTTTGGTTAGGGGCTACACCTTC. Its translation is CSALVRGYTF.

The CDR3: CSAYRQSFNEKLFF. The CDR3 DNA reads TGCAGTGCCTACAGACAGAGTTTTAATGAAAAACTGTTTTTT. The chain links TRBV20-1 to TRBJ1-4, with TRBD1 as a possible D gene (5 bases). V was pared by 6 bases and J by 4 bases, with 15 bases between. This CDR3 comprises 14 residues. Germline V gives CDR1 DFQATT, CDR2 SNEGSKA (reference sequence).

This clonotype was seen a handful of times. The V call is TRBV27, the J call TRBJ2-2; D unresolved. From germline, CDR1 is MNHEY and CDR2 SMNVEV (reference sequence). The ends were cut back, 5 bases at V and 3 bases at J, with 4 bases in the middle. The CDR3 is 12 residues long. The CDR3 region has the DNA TGTGCCAGCAGTGGGTACACCGGGGAGCTGTTTTTT. It specifies CASSGYTGELFF.

This clonotype has at least ten counts. The J gene is TRBJ1-1, the V gene TRBV12-3 or TRBV12-4; 7 bases line up with TRBD1. The ends lost 6 bases at V and 3 bases at J; junction bases unmatched: 7. The CDR3 loop spans 14 amino acids. The CDR3, as DNA: TGTGCCAGCAGCACGACAGGGCGCGACACTGAAGCTTTCTTT. It yields the protein CASSTTGRDTEAFF.